The clone carrying this T cell receptor (beta chain) came up a few times. This sample is part of a study of response to subunit inactivated influenza vaccine. TCRdb reprocessed the RT-PCR reads with MiXCR, giving one entry per CDR3 protein. This table has approximately 570,000 distinct CDR3 sequences, 6% to 9% appearing once. The CDR3 is made up of 15 amino acids. Germline values: CDR1 SGHDT, CDR2 YYEEEE. V was shortened by 0 bases and J by 4 bases, with 14 bases between the two germline ends. The sequenced sample was PBMCs from blood, obtained roughly 24 months after vaccination. The rearrangement joins TRBV5-6 to TRBJ2-7, with a possible D match to TRBD1 (7 bases). The source of this sequence is a man aged 50 to 75 who received an inactivated influenza vaccine. Here the CDR3 DNA reads TGTGCCAGCAGCTTGGACAGGGGAGGTCGGTACGAGCAGTACTTC. This encodes CASSLDRGGRYEQYF.